This T cell receptor beta chain was obtained from a study of cytomegalovirus exposure and HLA in healthy donors. The PCR employed 60 Vbeta primers together with 13 Jbeta primers. TCRdb's copy holds only in-frame clones and misses some; the assay was immunoSEQ multiplex PCR. The data contain 130,000 or so clones, 70% to 80% of them singletons. Sequenced material: PBMCs. The sequence was collected from a man in his fifties or sixties in good health and CMV-seronegative.

The CDR3 bases are TGCAGCGTTGCCTTACAGGGAATAGCAGAGACCCAGTACTTC. Amino acids: CSVALQGIAETQYF. The chain uses TRBV29-1 and TRBJ2-5, with D possibly being TRBD1 (6 bases). Between the trimmed V and J ends, which lost 4 bases and 4 bases, there was a span of 16 bases. CDR3 length equals 14 residues. Germline V lookup: CDR1 SQVTM, CDR2 ANQGSEA.